Presented here are 19 T cell receptor beta chains from one specimen sequenced in a study of OX40 agonist ivuxolimab in advanced cancers. The method was immunoSEQ multiplex PCR; TCRdb's version includes in-frame clones alone and lacks a portion of them. Of 20,000 to 25,000 clones in the sample, 75% to 90% were seen once. The sequences come from CD4+ or CD8+ T cells sorted from blood, collected in a trial of the OX40 agonist ivuxolimab. The source of these receptors is an adult with an advanced solid tumor such as melanoma, head and neck, liver or kidney cancer.

The chain links TRBV7-9 to TRBJ2-7, with 7 bases lining up with TRBD2. Germline trimming cut 5 bases from V and 4 bases from J; bases unmatched to any gene: 5. The CDR3 loop spans 13 amino acids. Per the germline V gene, CDR1 is SEHNR and CDR2 is FQNEAQ (reference sequence). CDR3 DNA: TGTGCCAGCAGCACCGGACTAGAATACGAGCAGTACTTC. Residues: CASSTGLEYEQYF.

The V call is TRBV5-1, the J call TRBJ1-2; no clear D. V dropped 2 bases and J dropped 6 bases, with 17 bases sitting between them. The V gene's germline CDR1 is SGHRS and CDR2 YFSETQ. The CDR3 runs 15 residues. The CDR3, as DNA: TGCGCCAGCAGCTTAATTGGGCCCCTCGGCGATGGCTACACCTTC. Translation gives CASSLIGPLGDGYTF. The variable domain in full, completed from reference TRBV5-1 and TRBJ1-2, reads KAGVTQTPRYLIKTRGQQVTLSCSPISGHRSVSWYQQTPGQGLQFLFEYFSETQRNKGNFPGRFSGRQFSNSRSEMNVSTLELGDSALYLCASSLIGPLGDGYTFGSGTRLTVV.

This clone was observed a single time. The chain combines TRBV19 with TRBJ1-2, with no clear D. From germline, CDR1 is LNHDA and CDR2 SQIVND (reference sequence). The V end was cut by 5 bases, the J end by 3 bases, with 13 bases between. The CDR3 is 14 residues long. The CDR3 region is CASSLLRADYGYTF. Here the CDR3 DNA reads TGTGCCAGTAGTCTACTTCGGGCAGACTATGGCTACACCTTC.

Note on this clone: Other DNA sequences within the sample encode an identical CDR3. The V call is TRBV6-1, the J call TRBJ2-6; D might be TRBD1 (6 bases). CDR1 MNHNS and CDR2 SASEGT come from the germline V gene. The CDR3 length is 15 residues. The V gene lost 5 bases and the J gene lost 1 base, with 9 bases spanning the gap. DNA of the CDR3: TGTGCCAGCAGTCGAGGGGGATCTGGGGCCAACGTCCTGACTTTC. Protein: CASSRGGSGANVLTF.

The rearrangement links TRBV27 to TRBJ2-1, with 13 bases that match TRBD2. This CDR3 is 16 amino acids long. CDR1 MNHEY and CDR2 SMNVEV come from the germline V gene (reference sequence). Trimming cost V 3 bases and J 7 bases; bases outside gene matches: 6. The chain's CDR3 is CASSFGLAGVTNEQFF. The CDR3 DNA follows: TGTGCCAGCAGTTTCGGACTAGCGGGAGTCACGAATGAGCAGTTCTTC.

A single count supports this clone. The chain employs TRBV6-5 and TRBJ1-2; 8 bases map to TRBD1. The germline CDR1 and CDR2 sequences are MNHEY and SVGAGI. V dropped 6 bases and J dropped 8; count of bases not matched to a gene: 11. This CDR3 region has 14 residues. Here the CDR3 DNA reads TGTGCCAGCAGCCCAACCGGACAGGGAAGCGGCTACACCTTC. It yields the protein CASSPTGQGSGYTF.

The chain has TRBV7-9 and TRBJ2-1, with 12 bases aligning to TRBD2. V shed 3 bases, J shed 5 bases, and the junction held 8 bases outside the gene matches. Germline-derived CDR1 and CDR2 are SEHNR and FQNEAQ (reference sequence). The CDR3 is made up of 17 amino acids. CDR3 nucleotide sequence: TGTGCCAGCAGCTTGTCCACTAGCGGGAGGACCGACAATGAGCAGTTCTTC. Its translation is CASSLSTSGRTDNEQFF.

In its sample, this clone was seen once. The chain joins TRBV6-5 to TRBJ1-4, with 7 bases that match TRBD1. Germline values: CDR1 MNHEY, CDR2 SVGAGI. The CDR3 runs to 15 residues. V shed 5 bases and J 0 bases; nucleotides not matched to a gene: 3. This CDR3 is CASSTTGATNEKLFF. CDR3 DNA: TGTGCCAGCAGTACTACAGGGGCAACTAATGAAAAACTGTTTTTT.

This chain joins TRBV30 and TRBJ2-3; D ambiguous. V lost 4 bases and J lost 6, with 20 bases in between. The CDR3 has 15 residues. Per the germline V gene, CDR1 is GTSNPN and CDR2 is SVGIG (reference sequence). CDR3 coding DNA: TGTGCCTGGACATCAGGAGCAAACCTGATGGATACGCAGTATTTT. It yields the protein CAWTSGANLMDTQYF.

V and J are TRBV7-2 and TRBJ2-1; D remains ambiguous. The CDR3 length is 16 residues. Germline V gene lookup returns CDR1 SGHTA and CDR2 FQGNSA. V lost 2 bases and J 4 bases, leaving 15 bases between the germline ends. CDR3 residues: CASSLQGIGSYNEQFF. DNA for the CDR3: TGTGCCAGCAGCTTACAAGGGATAGGGTCTTACAATGAGCAGTTCTTC.

This clone was counted once. The genes are TRBV28 and TRBJ1-2, with 8 bases fitting TRBD1. Germline V gene sequence: CDR1 MDHEN, CDR2 SYDVKM. V gave up 3 bases and J gave up 4 bases; unmatched junction bases: 10. The CDR3 totals 16 residues. DNA for the CDR3: TGTGCCAGCAGTTTTACATTATCAGGGGGCCTCTATGGCTACACCTTC. Its translation is CASSFTLSGGLYGYTF.

The table lists this clone with a few counts. V is TRBV19 and J is TRBJ2-1; 9 bases fit TRBD2. The CDR3 extends over 14 amino acids. CDR1 and CDR2 from the germline V gene are LNHDA and SQIVND (reference sequence). With 9 bases clipped from V and 8 bases from J, the junction kept 11 bases outside the gene matches. The CDR3: CASKVGTSNYEQFF. The DNA of the CDR3 is TGTGCCAGCAAGGTAGGGACTAGCAATTATGAGCAGTTCTTC.

The rearrangement links TRBV29-1 to TRBJ1-2; TRBD1 might be the D (5 bases). Per germline, CDR1 SQVTM and CDR2 ANQGSEA. The CDR3 totals 12 residues. Trimming stripped 7 bases from V and 8 bases from J, with 17 bases between. The CDR3 spells CSAEGGAGGYTF. For the CDR3, the DNA is TGCAGCGCCGAGGGCGGGGCGGGGGGCTACACCTTC.

This chain joins TRBV2 and TRBJ1-1; 8 bases match TRBD1. This CDR3 is built from 15 residues. Germline trimming cut 7 bases from V and 1 base from J; bases unmatched to any gene: 8. Germline CDR1 and CDR2: SNHLY and FYNNEI. The CDR3 coding sequence is TGTGCCAGCACCTCAGGACAGGGAACGAACACTGAAGCTTTCTTT. This sequence encodes CASTSGQGTNTEAFF. Looking up the rest from reference TRBV2 and TRBJ1-1 gives the full variable domain: EPEVTQTPSHQVTQMGQEVILRCVPISNHLYFYWYRQILGQKVEFLVSFYNNEISEKSEIFDDQFSVERPDGSNFTLKIRSTKLEDSAMYFCASTSGQGTNTEAFFGQGTRLTVV.

In DNA, the CDR3 is TGTGCCAGCAGCCAAGGGACCCTGGGGGAATACACAGATACGCAGTATTTT. Translating it yields CASSQGTLGEYTDTQYF. This chain links TRBV14 with TRBJ2-3, with D perhaps given as TRBD1 or TRBD2 (5 bases each). Trimming shortened V by 1 base and J by 2 bases, and 16 bases separated the two germline ends. This CDR3 contains 17 residues. Germline lookup yields CDR1 SGHDN and CDR2 FVKESK.

The chain recombines TRBV6-1 with TRBJ2-1; no definite D call. The germline gives CDR1 MNHNS, CDR2 SASEGT. The CDR3 is 11 amino acids. V was clipped by 5 bases and J by 4 bases, with 3 bases between them. CDR3 DNA: TGTGCCAGCAGTTTTTACAATGAGCAGTTCTTC. Amino acid sequence: CASSFYNEQFF.

The gene calls are TRBV5-1 and TRBJ1-5; 9 bases fit TRBD1. The germline CDR1 and CDR2 sequences are SGHRS and YFSETQ. This CDR3 has 15 amino acids. Trimming took 2 bases from V and 5 from J; bases not matched to a gene: 5. CDR3: CASSFGTGPHQPQHF. The CDR3 nucleotides read TGCGCCAGCAGCTTCGGGACAGGGCCCCATCAGCCCCAGCATTTT. Full variable domain (missing parts from reference TRBV5-1 and TRBJ1-5): KAGVTQTPRYLIKTRGQQVTLSCSPISGHRSVSWYQQTPGQGLQFLFEYFSETQRNKGNFPGRFSGRQFSNSRSEMNVSTLELGDSALYLCASSFGTGPHQPQHFGDGTRLSIL.

The rearrangement links TRBV4-3 to TRBJ2-1; D uncertain. Germline CDR1 is LGHNA and CDR2 is YSLEER. Trimming took 0 bases from V and 0 from J, leaving 12 bases between them. The CDR3 has 17 amino acids. The CDR3 region is CASSQEIQESSYNEQFF. DNA of the CDR3: TGCGCCAGCAGCCAAGAAATCCAGGAGAGCTCCTACAATGAGCAGTTCTTC.

The V gene is TRBV6-5, the J gene TRBJ1-2, with unresolved D. The CDR3 is 13 residues long. V gave up 7 bases and J gave up 1 base, with 10 bases separating them. Germline values: CDR1 MNHEY, CDR2 SVGAGI. For the CDR3, the DNA is TGTGCCAGCATGGGCGGCCATAACTATGGCTACACCTTC. Translated: CASMGGHNYGYTF.